This is a list of T cell receptor beta chains from one sample in a study of blood T cell repertoires in COVID-19. The table came from immunoSEQ multiplex PCR; TCRdb's copy has only in-frame clones and leaves some out. The sample has around 190,000 clones; about 88% are singletons. The source material was peripheral blood. These receptors were collected from a man aged 50 to 59 with COVID-19, enrolled during active disease. The CDR3 runs from the conserved cysteine through the conserved F or W. The D gene is left open where the match is weak. For some rows the clone size is stated as once, few or many, or as a class when expanded; others skip it.

>.|TRBV7-3|TRBJ2-3|15|.
TGTGCCAGCAGCTTACTAGCGAACCCCACAGATACGCAGTATTTT
CASSLLANPTDTQYF
>.|TRBV20-1|TRBJ2-5|11|.
TGCAGTGCCCAGGAGGGAGTAATCCAGTACTTC
CSAQEGVIQYF
>TRBD2|TRBV6-1|TRBJ2-1|16|.
TGTGCCAGCAGTGGCGCCGGGACTAGCGGGAGCAATGAGCAGTTCTTC
CASSGAGTSGSNEQFF
>TRBD1|TRBV18|TRBJ1-3|17|.
TGTGCCAGCTCACCCCGGACAGGGGGAAGCTCTGGAAACACCATATATTTT
CASSPRTGGSSGNTIYF
>TRBD1|TRBV5-8|TRBJ2-5|14|.
TGTGCCAGCAGCTCGGGACAGCCGGGAGAGACCCAGTACTTC
CASSSGQPGETQYF
>TRBD2|TRBV3-1/TRBV3-2|TRBJ2-3|15|.
TGTGCCAGCAGCTGGCTAGCGGGGGGCACAGATACGCAGTATTTT
CASSWLAGGTDTQYF
>.|TRBV14|TRBJ1-1|17|.
TGTGCCAGCAGCCAAGCCAGAACCGGACAGACGAACACTGAAGCTTTCTTT
CASSQARTGQTNTEAFF
>.|TRBV6-2/TRBV6-3|TRBJ1-5|17|.
TGTGCCAGCAGTTACCCATGGACAGTTTATAGCAATCAGCCCCAGCATTTT
CASSYPWTVYSNQPQHF
>TRBD2|TRBV5-4|TRBJ2-1|15|.
TGTGCCAGCAGCTTGGGAACTAGCGGGAGTAATGAGCAGTTCTTC
CASSLGTSGSNEQFF
>.|TRBV27|TRBJ2-1|14|.
TGTGCCAGCAGCCTACGGGACATCCCCAATGAGCAGTTCTTC
CASSLRDIPNEQFF
>.|TRBV7-3|TRBJ1-1|13|.
TGTGCCAGCAGCTTGACAGTGAACACTGAAGCTTTCTTT
CASSLTVNTEAFF
>.|TRBV27|TRBJ1-2|13|once
TGTGCCAGCAGTCGACAGATCAACTATGGCTACACCTTC
CASSRQINYGYTF
>TRBD1|TRBV28|TRBJ1-2|14|.
TGTGCCAGCAGTCCCCAGGGGGTTAACTATGGCTACACCTTC
CASSPQGVNYGYTF
>.|TRBV27|TRBJ2-5|16|.
TGTGCCAGCACCGGACGAGGCGGGGCCGGGAAAGAGACCCAGTACTTC
CASTGRGGAGKETQYF
>TRBD1|TRBV7-9|TRBJ1-2|15|.
TGTGCCAGCAGCTTAGCGGGACAGGGCTTCTATGGCTACACCTTC
CASSLAGQGFYGYTF
>.|TRBV7-2|TRBJ2-7|15|few
TGTGCCAGCAGCTTTGCCACGTCAGGCCCGTACGAGCAGTACTTC
CASSFATSGPYEQYF
>.|TRBV19|TRBJ1-2|14|.
TGTGCCAGTGCAACGACAGGAGCTAACTATGGCTACACCTTC
CASATTGANYGYTF
>TRBD1|TRBV7-6|TRBJ2-7|16|once
TGTGCCAGCAGCTTAAGGGTCGGACAGGGGGCGTATGAGCAGTACTTC
CASSLRVGQGAYEQYF
>TRBD1|TRBV6-5|TRBJ1-1|14|few
TGTGCCAGCACCGAGGGACAGGGGAACACTGAAGCTTTCTTT
CASTEGQGNTEAFF
>TRBD1|TRBV27|TRBJ1-2|16|.
TGTGCCAGCAGCCGAAACCGGGACAGGGTATTACAAGGCTACACCTTC
CASSRNRDRVLQGYTF
>.|TRBV5-6|TRBJ1-2|12|.
TGTGCCAGCAGCTTGTCAGGTTTTGGCTACACCTTC
CASSLSGFGYTF
>.|TRBV27|TRBJ2-7|16|.
TGTGCCAGCAGTTTGGGGTTTCAGGGTCTTATACGGGAGCAGTACTTC
CASSLGFQGLIREQYF
>.|TRBV7-2|TRBJ1-2|17|.
TGTGCCAGCAGCTTATTTGGGAGGCCAGCAATAAACTATGGCTACACCTTC
CASSLFGRPAINYGYTF
>.|TRBV27|TRBJ1-2|14|once
TGTGCCAGCAGTTCATCCCACAGGAGATATGGCTACACCTTC
CASSSSHRRYGYTF
>.|TRBV7-2|TRBJ2-5|18|.
TGTGCCAGCAGCTCTGGGTCCCGGGACACCTGGTACCAAGAGACCCAGTACTTC
CASSSGSRDTWYQETQYF
>.|TRBV18|TRBJ1-2|14|.
TGTGCCAGCTCACCACCTTCGGACAGAGATGGCTACACCTTC
CASSPPSDRDGYTF
>TRBD1|TRBV3-1/TRBV3-2|TRBJ2-5|14|.
TGTGCCAGCAGCCCCAGGGGGCTGGAAGAGACCCAGTACTTC
CASSPRGLEETQYF
>TRBD1|TRBV10-1|TRBJ1-2|16|.
TGCGCCAGCAACACGATACAGGGGGCGGGTAGCTATGGCTACACCTTC
CASNTIQGAGSYGYTF
>.|TRBV30|TRBJ1-2|11|.
TGTGCCTGGAGTTGGACAAAAGGCTACACCTTC
CAWSWTKGYTF
>.|TRBV11-3|TRBJ2-2|13|.
TGTGCCAGCAGCTTGAATCAGGCCGGGGAGCTGTTTTTT
CASSLNQAGELFF
>.|TRBV4-1|TRBJ1-5|17|once
TGCGCCAGCAGCCAAGATTTGGCAGATTATAGCAATCAGCCCCAGCATTTT
CASSQDLADYSNQPQHF
>.|TRBV11-1|TRBJ2-1|15|.
TGTGCCAGCAGCTCAGGGAAATTCTCCTACAATGAGCAGTTCTTC
CASSSGKFSYNEQFF
>.|TRBV25-1|TRBJ1-3|15|many
TGTGCCAGCAGCGCAGGAGGGTTAGTAGGAAACACCATATATTTT
CASSAGGLVGNTIYF
>.|TRBV12-5|TRBJ2-1|13|.
TGTGCTAGTGGTCCTCGTCAGGGTAATGAGCAGTTCTTC
CASGPRQGNEQFF
>TRBD2|TRBV19|TRBJ2-7|17|.
TGTGCCAGTAGTACCCGGACTAGCGGGACTAGCTCCTACGAGCAGTACTTC
CASSTRTSGTSSYEQYF
>.|TRBV11-2|TRBJ1-3|16|.
TGTGCCAGCAGCTTAGATCACCCAGGCGGGGGAAACACCATATATTTT
CASSLDHPGGGNTIYF
>.|TRBV10-3|TRBJ1-6|12|.
TGTGCCATCAGCGCAGGGAATTCACCCCTCCACTTT
CAISAGNSPLHF
>.|TRBV7-2|TRBJ1-5|15|.
TGTGCCAGCAGCACCATGGGGCTGAGCAATCAGCCCCAGCATTTT
CASSTMGLSNQPQHF
>.|TRBV9|TRBJ2-5|16|once
TGTGCCAGCAGCGTAGGGGGACACTCCCTGGCGGAGACCCAGTACTTC
CASSVGGHSLAETQYF
>TRBD1|TRBV2|TRBJ1-4|16|.
TGTGCCAGCAGTGAAGCCTCCGGGACAGGGCGAGAAAAACTGTTTTTT
CASSEASGTGREKLFF